This T cell receptor beta chain was observed in a study of T cell responses to AZD1222 COVID-19 vaccine. Study-wide results and caveats: Breadth and depth of Spike-specific TCRs rose after two AZD1222 doses. Every sample of the repertoires postdated the peak T cell response.

Trimming removed 4 bases from V and 2 bases from J, with 11 bases in between. The CDR3 has 15 residues. Germline loops: CDR1 SEHNR, CDR2 FQNEAQ (reference sequence). TCRdb's copy holds only in-frame clones and misses some; the assay was immunoSEQ multiplex PCR. The table lists approximately 140,000 clones, 90% to 95% of them singletons. Notes on this clone: What it recognizes is unknown.

The TCR was taken from an adult in good health. The chain has TRBV7-9 and TRBJ2-2; D is unclear. Sequencing used peripheral blood, obtained on day 0 of AZD1222 vaccination. The chain's CDR3 is CASSSSQVNTGELFF. The CDR3, as DNA: TGTGCCAGCAGCTCTAGTCAGGTTAACACCGGGGAGCTGTTTTTT.